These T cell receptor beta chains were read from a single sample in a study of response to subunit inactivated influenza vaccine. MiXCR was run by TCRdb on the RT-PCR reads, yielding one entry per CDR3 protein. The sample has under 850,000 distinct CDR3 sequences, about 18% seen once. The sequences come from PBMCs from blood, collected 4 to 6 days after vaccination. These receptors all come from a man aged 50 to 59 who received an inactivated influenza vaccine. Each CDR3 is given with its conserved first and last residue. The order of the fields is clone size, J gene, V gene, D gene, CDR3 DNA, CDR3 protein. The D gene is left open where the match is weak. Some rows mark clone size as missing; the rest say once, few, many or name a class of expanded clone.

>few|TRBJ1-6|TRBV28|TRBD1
TGTGCCAGCAGGGGACAGGGGGAAGGCAATTCACCCCTCCACTTT
CASRGQGEGNSPLHF
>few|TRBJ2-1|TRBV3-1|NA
TGTGCCAGCAGCCAAGTTCGGCAGTACTCCTACAATGAGCAGTTCTTC
CASSQVRQYSYNEQFF
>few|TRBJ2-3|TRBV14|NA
TGTGCCAGCAGCCAGAGAGGCAGGGCAGACACAGATACGCAGTATTTT
CASSQRGRADTDTQYF
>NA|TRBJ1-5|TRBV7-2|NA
TGTGCCAGCGGCCCTACAGCGTATAGCAATCAGCCCCAGCATTTT
CASGPTAYSNQPQHF
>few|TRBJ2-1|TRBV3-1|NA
TGTGCCAGCAGCCAGAGGGGGGGCGCTGAGCAGTTCTTC
CASSQRGGAEQFF
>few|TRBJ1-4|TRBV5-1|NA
TGCGCCAACTCCGCATCGGGCCGCCGAAGATTTTTT
CANSASGRRRFF
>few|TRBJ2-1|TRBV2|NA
TGTGCCAGCACCCGGCGGCGGTTGACCTACAATGAGCAGTTCTTC
CASTRRRLTYNEQFF
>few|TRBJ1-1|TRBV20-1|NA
TGCAGTGCTAGAGCAGGGACGAACACTGAAGCTTTCTTT
CSARAGTNTEAFF
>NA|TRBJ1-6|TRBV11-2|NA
NA
CASSLYHGVGGGISPLYF
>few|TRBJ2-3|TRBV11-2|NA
TGTGCCAGCAGCTTAGTTGCCCCGAGGGTAGGGTTCGGTGATACGCAGTATTTT
CASSLVAPRVGFGDTQYF
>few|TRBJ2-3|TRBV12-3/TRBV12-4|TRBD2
TGTGCCAGCAGTTTATCTAGCGGGAACACAGATACGCAGTATTTT
CASSLSSGNTDTQYF
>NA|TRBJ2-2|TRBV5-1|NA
TGCGCCAGCAGCGCCAGGGGACACGGGAGCACCGGGGAGCTGTTTTTT
CASSARGHGSTGELFF
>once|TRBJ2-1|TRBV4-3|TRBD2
TGCGCCAGCAGCCAAGGCGGGGGGGAATACAATGAGCAGTTCTTC
CASSQGGGEYNEQFF
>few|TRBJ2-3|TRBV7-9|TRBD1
TGTGCCAGCAGCGTTACAGGGGCGGCAGATACGCAGTATTTT
CASSVTGAADTQYF
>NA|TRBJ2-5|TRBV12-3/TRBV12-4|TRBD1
TGTGCCAGCAGGAACCGGGACAGGGGCGTAGAGACCCAGTACTTC
CASRNRDRGVETQYF
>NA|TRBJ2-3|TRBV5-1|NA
TGCGCCAGCAGCAGAGAAGAGGGGGATACGCAGTATTTT
CASSREEGDTQYF
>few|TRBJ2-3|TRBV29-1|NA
TGCAGCCAGTTAGGGGGTAGCACAGATACGCAGTATTTT
CSQLGGSTDTQYF
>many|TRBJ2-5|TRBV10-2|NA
TGCGCCAGCAGTGAGTCACGGGGAGAGACCCAGTACTTC
CASSESRGETQYF
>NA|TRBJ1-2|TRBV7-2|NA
TGTGCCAGCAGCTTAGGCTCGGGACGAGGGCGCTACACCTTC
CASSLGSGRGRYTF
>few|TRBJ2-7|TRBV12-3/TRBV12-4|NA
TGTGCCAGCAGTTCAACCGGGACGGAACCTTTTTACGAGCAGTACTTC
CASSSTGTEPFYEQYF
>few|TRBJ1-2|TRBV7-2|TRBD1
TGTGCCAGCAGCTCTAGACAGGGCCCCACTAACTATGGCTACACCTTC
CASSSRQGPTNYGYTF
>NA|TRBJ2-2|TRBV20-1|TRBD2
TGCAGTGCTAGGGCCCGCCAGCGGGGGACCACCGGGGAGCTGTTTTTT
CSARARQRGTTGELFF
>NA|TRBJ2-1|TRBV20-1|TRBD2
TGCAGTGCTAGAGATGGAGGACTAGCGGGCAATGAGCAGTTCTTC
CSARDGGLAGNEQFF
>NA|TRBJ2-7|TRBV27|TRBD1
TGTGCCAGCAAACGAACAGGGGTAGGACTCTACGAGCAGTACTTC
CASKRTGVGLYEQYF
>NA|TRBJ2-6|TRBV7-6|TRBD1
TGTGCCAGCAGACCTTGGAGACAGGGCCCTTCTGGGGCCAACGTCCTGACTTTC
CASRPWRQGPSGANVLTF
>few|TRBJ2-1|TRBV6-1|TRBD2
TGTGCCAGCAGTCCACCGGGACTAACCGCACTGAAACAGTTCTTC
CASSPPGLTALKQFF
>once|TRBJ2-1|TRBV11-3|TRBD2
TGTGCCAGCAGCTCGGGACTAGCGCTATACAATGAGCAGTTCTTC
CASSSGLALYNEQFF
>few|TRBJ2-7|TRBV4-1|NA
TGCGCCAGCAGCCCAGGACGGGGGAACAGGGACGAGCAGTACTTC
CASSPGRGNRDEQYF
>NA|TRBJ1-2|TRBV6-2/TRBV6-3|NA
TGTGCCAGCAGTTACGGGTTCGCGGGCTACACCTTC
CASSYGFAGYTF
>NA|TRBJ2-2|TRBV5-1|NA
TGCGCCAGCAGCTTGGGAGGTAGCGGCTACACCGGGGAGCTGTTTTTT
CASSLGGSGYTGELFF
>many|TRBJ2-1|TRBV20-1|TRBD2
TGCAGTGCGCTAGCGGGGCCAATCTACAATGAGCAGTTCTTC
CSALAGPIYNEQFF
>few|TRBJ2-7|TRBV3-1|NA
TGTGCCAGCAGCCAAGATCGGGGCCAGAGCTCCTACGAGCAGTACTTC
CASSQDRGQSSYEQYF
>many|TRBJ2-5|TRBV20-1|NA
TGCAGTGCCCACAATGCGGGGGCAGGGGTGACCCAGTACTTC
CSAHNAGAGVTQYF
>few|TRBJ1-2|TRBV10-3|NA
TGTGCCATCAGTGAAGGCGCCAGGGAGCATGGCTACACCTTC
CAISEGAREHGYTF
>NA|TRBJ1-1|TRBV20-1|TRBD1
TGCAGTGCTAAAGGACAGGCGAACACTGAAGCTTTCTTT
CSAKGQANTEAFF
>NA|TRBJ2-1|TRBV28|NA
TGTGCCAGCAGCGCCCTGTTCAGGGGTAAGAGAAGGGACGATCAGTTCTTC
CASSALFRGKRRDDQFF
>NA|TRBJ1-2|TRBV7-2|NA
TGTGCCAGCAGCTCCCAGGGGCCGACCCCCTATGGCTACACCTTC
CASSSQGPTPYGYTF
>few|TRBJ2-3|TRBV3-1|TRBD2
TGTGCCAGCAGCCAAGATCCACTGGGACTAGGGATGATTAGCACAGATACGCAGTATTTT
CASSQDPLGLGMISTDTQYF
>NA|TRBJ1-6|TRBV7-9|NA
TGTGCCAGCAGCTTGGACAGTATTAATTCACCCCTCCACTTT
CASSLDSINSPLHF
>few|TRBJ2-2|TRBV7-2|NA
TGTGCCAGCAGCTTAGATGTCGGGGAGCTGTTTTTT
CASSLDVGELFF
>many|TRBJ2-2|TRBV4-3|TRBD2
TGCGCCAGCAGCCAAGATGAGCGGGAGATAGCCGGGGAGCTGTTTTTT
CASSQDEREIAGELFF
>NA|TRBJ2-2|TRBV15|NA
TGTGCCACCAGCAGTCACCATAACACCGGGGAGCTGTTTTTT
CATSSHHNTGELFF
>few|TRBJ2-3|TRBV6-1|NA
TGTGCCAGCAGTGAAGATCGGATCTCAGATACGCAGTATTTT
CASSEDRISDTQYF
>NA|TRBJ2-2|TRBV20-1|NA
TGCAGTGCTAGAGGGTACCAGAGGGGGGGCACCGGGGAGCTGTTTTTT
CSARGYQRGGTGELFF
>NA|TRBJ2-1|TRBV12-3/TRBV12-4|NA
TGTGCCAGCAGCCTTATGAATCTGCAGTTCTTC
CASSLMNLQFF
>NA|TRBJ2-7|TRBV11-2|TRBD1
TGTGCCAGCAGTCGGGGCAGGGGGCTGTACGAGCAGTACTTC
CASSRGRGLYEQYF
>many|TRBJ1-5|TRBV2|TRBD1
TGTGCCAGCAGTCTGGGGACAGGGGGAAATCAGCCCCAGCATTTT
CASSLGTGGNQPQHF
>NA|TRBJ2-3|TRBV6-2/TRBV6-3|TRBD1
TGTGCCAGCAGTTATCTACGGGACAGGGGGCAGTATTTT
CASSYLRDRGQYF
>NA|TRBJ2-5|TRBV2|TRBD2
TGTGCCAGCAGTGGACTAGCGGGAACCCAGTACTTC
CASSGLAGTQYF
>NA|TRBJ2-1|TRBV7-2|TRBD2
TGTGCCAGCAGCTTAGTGGCGGGAGGAGCCCTCGGTGAGCAGTTCTTC
CASSLVAGGALGEQFF
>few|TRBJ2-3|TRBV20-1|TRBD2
TGCAGTGCCCGGGGACTAGCGGGAGATAGCACAGATACGCAGTATTTT
CSARGLAGDSTDTQYF